A single sample is the source of the 16 T cell receptor beta chains below, sequenced in a study of OX40 agonist ivuxolimab in advanced cancers. Profiled with immunoSEQ multiplex PCR; TCRdb holds only in-frame clones, not every one. The sample lists 30,000 to 35,000 clones; 80% to 85% were seen once. Sequencing was performed on CD4+ or CD8+ T cells sorted from blood, taken in a trial of the OX40 agonist ivuxolimab. All receptors come from an adult with an advanced solid tumor such as melanoma, head and neck, liver or kidney cancer.

The gene calls are TRBV10-3 and TRBJ1-1; D gene uncertain. The germline CDR1 and CDR2 sequences are ENHRY and SYGVKD. Trimming stripped 3 bases from V and 7 bases from J, with 15 bases between. The CDR3 totals 14 residues. CDR3 region: CAISETTDRDEAFF. The CDR3 nucleotides are TGTGCCATCAGTGAAACGACGGACCGCGATGAAGCTTTCTTT.

This sequence joins TRBV7-2 and TRBJ2-5, with TRBD1 as a possible D gene (5 bases). Between the trimmed V and J ends, which lost 1 base and 5 bases, there was a span of 14 bases. CDR3 length equals 15 residues. Looked up from germline, CDR1 is SGHTA and CDR2 is FQGNSA. The CDR3 region has the DNA TGTGCCAGCAGCTTAGAAGGGGCCGAGTTCGAGACCCAGTACTTC. It encodes CASSLEGAEFETQYF.

This rearrangement joins TRBV5-1 to TRBJ2-1, with a weak D call TRBD2 (6 bases). In germline, CDR1 is SGHRS, CDR2 YFSETQ. The CDR3 length is 14 residues. V dropped 3 bases and J dropped 9 bases, with 16 bases sitting between them. CDR3 protein: CASSSLTSSIEQFF. Written as DNA, the CDR3 is TGCGCCAGCAGCTCTTTGACTAGTAGCATTGAGCAGTTCTTC.

The chain recombines TRBV7-2 with TRBJ1-4; D may be TRBD1 (5 bases). The germline gives CDR1 SGHTA, CDR2 FQGNSA. V lost 4 bases, J lost 7 bases, and 16 bases lay in between. The CDR3 is made up of 15 amino acids. CDR3 nucleotide sequence: TGTGCCAGCAGCTCTCGGGGGGGGTTTTCTGAAAAACTGTTTTTT. It encodes CASSSRGGFSEKLFF. The full variable domain, with the rest looked up from reference TRBV7-2 and TRBJ1-4, is GAGVSQSPSNKVTEKGKDVELRCDPISGHTALYWYRQSLGQGLEFLIYFQGNSAPDKSGLPSDRFSAERTGGSVSTLTIQRTQQEDSAVYLCASSSRGGFSEKLFFGSGTQLSVL.

The chain couples TRBV19 to TRBJ2-7, with unresolved D. The V end lost 6 bases, the J end lost 7 bases, and 16 bases lay between the germline ends. The CDR3 length is 13 residues. Germline CDR1 reads LNHDA; CDR2 reads SQIVND (reference sequence). The CDR3 spells CASSLPPVGEQYF. DNA for the CDR3: TGTGCCAGTAGCCTCCCGCCTGTGGGGGAGCAGTACTTC.

The chain carries TRBV19 and TRBJ1-1, with 9 bases fitting TRBD1. The V gene's germline CDR1 is LNHDA and CDR2 SQIVND (reference sequence). This CDR3 contains 15 residues. V lost 3 bases and J lost 4; bases outside the gene matches: 6. The CDR3 sequence: CASSMARDRATEAFF. Here the CDR3 DNA reads TGTGCCAGTAGTATGGCCCGGGACAGGGCCACTGAAGCTTTCTTT.

The chain uses TRBV6-6 and TRBJ2-7; D call uncertain. This CDR3 region has 11 residues. The germline V and J ends were trimmed by 5 bases and 4 bases, with 6 bases remaining between them. Germline V gene lookup returns CDR1 MNHNY and CDR2 SVGAGI (reference sequence). This CDR3 is CASSNTYEQYF. CDR3 in DNA: TGTGCCAGCAGTAATACGTACGAGCAGTACTTC.

The V call is TRBV5-4, the J call TRBJ2-3; 8 bases agree with TRBD2. J gave up 2 bases and V 4 bases, and 9 bases lay outside the gene matches. Looked up from germline, CDR1 is SGHNT and CDR2 is YYREEE (reference sequence). The length of the CDR3 is 16 residues. For the CDR3, the DNA is TGTGCCAGCAGCCCGGAGGCTAGCGGGTACACAGATACGCAGTATTTT. It yields the protein CASSPEASGYTDTQYF.

This clone was detected a few times. V and J are TRBV16 and TRBJ1-5, with D perhaps matching TRBD1 (5 bases). CDR3 length equals 13 residues. Germline CDR1 is KGHSY and CDR2 is FQNENV. Trimming removed 4 bases from V and 4 bases from J, with 8 bases in between. The CDR3 sequence: CASSRQNNQPQHF. The DNA for the CDR3 is TGTGCCAGCAGCCGACAGAATAATCAGCCCCAGCATTTT.

Notes on this clone: Other DNA sequences in this sample translate to the same CDR3. The rearrangement uses TRBV5-4 and TRBJ2-1; a weak D match, TRBD2 (5 bases). Germline CDR1 reads SGHNT; CDR2 reads YYREEE (reference sequence). Trimming removed 1 base from V and 3 bases from J, with 11 bases in between. CDR3 size: 15 residues. The CDR3 is CASSLQTGSYNEQFF. The CDR3 DNA reads as TGTGCCAGCAGCTTGCAGACGGGGAGCTACAATGAGCAGTTCTTC. The full variable domain, its missing parts supplied by reference TRBV5-4 and TRBJ2-1, is ETGVTQSPTHLIKTRGQQVTLRCSSQSGHNTVSWYQQALGQGPQFIFQYYREEENGRGNFPPRFSGLQFPNYSSELNVNALELDDSALYLCASSLQTGSYNEQFFGPGTRLTVL.

The chain carries TRBV10-2 and TRBJ2-2, with TRBD2 matching 8 bases. Trimming took 3 bases from V and 4 from J; bases not matched to a gene: 7. This CDR3 spans 16 amino acids. Germline V CDR1 and CDR2: WSHSY, SAAADI. The CDR3 here is CASSEGSGKGTGELFF. The CDR3 nucleotides read TGCGCCAGCAGTGAAGGTAGCGGGAAGGGCACCGGGGAGCTGTTTTTT.

The chain uses TRBV5-4 and TRBJ2-3; TRBD2 matches 7 bases. After removal of 0 bases from V and 4 bases from J, the junction contained 8 bases not matched to a gene. The CDR3 covers 16 residues. Germline CDR1 SGHNT, CDR2 YYREEE (reference sequence). The CDR3 DNA sequence: TGTGCCAGCAGCTTGGCTCCGGGGGGAAAGTCAGATACGCAGTATTTT. Protein product: CASSLAPGGKSDTQYF.

In its sample, this clone was seen a few times. The chain uses TRBV27 and TRBJ2-3; D gene uncertain. This CDR3 is built from 12 residues. V was clipped by 5 bases and J by 9 bases, with 12 bases between them. CDR1 MNHEY and CDR2 SMNVEV come from the germline V gene (reference sequence). The chain's CDR3 is CASSPRRGTQYF. The CDR3 DNA sequence: TGTGCCAGCAGTCCGAGACGCGGAACGCAGTATTTT.

This sequence joins TRBV19 and TRBJ2-7; the match to TRBD1 covers 8 bases. CDR1 and CDR2 (germline): LNHDA, SQIVND (reference sequence). The CDR3 loop spans 14 amino acids. V lost 4 bases, J lost 0 bases, and 2 bases stayed unmatched. CDR3 sequence reads: CASSTTGDSYEQYF. The CDR3 bases are TGTGCCAGTAGTACGACAGGGGACTCCTACGAGCAGTACTTC.

The chain uses TRBV7-8 and TRBJ2-7; possibly TRBD1 for D (5 bases). The CDR3 is 15 residues long. V dropped 4 bases and J dropped 6 bases, with 19 bases sitting between them. Germline CDR1 reads SGHVS; CDR2 reads FQNEAQ. CDR3 in DNA: TGTGCCAGCAGCTCCCAGGGCAGCGTTGAGGCCGAGCAGTACTTC. This translates into CASSSQGSVEAEQYF.

The rearrangement uses TRBV20-1 and TRBJ2-5; D unresolved. CDR1 and CDR2 from the germline V gene are DFQATT and SNEGSKA (reference sequence). The CDR3 contains 11 residues. The CDR3 reads CGAGKRETQYF. The CDR3 DNA reads as TGCGGCGCAGGAAAGAGAGAGACCCAGTACTTC.